The entry below gives a single T cell receptor beta chain sequence along with its context. The sample is drawn from a study of early T cells in non-severe SARS-CoV-2 infection. The CDR3 extends over 16 amino acids. Germline V gives CDR1 SNHLY, CDR2 FYNNEI. V shed 2 bases and J shed 0 bases, with 10 bases lying between them. TCRdb ran MiXCR on the 5' RACE reads and lists one entry per CDR3 protein. Among 70,000 to 95,000 distinct CDR3 sequences listed, around 11% were seen once. The source is an adult who was a healthcare worker with PCR-confirmed SARS-CoV-2 infection or an uninfected control (not recorded which). The chain joins TRBV2 to TRBJ2-2; D may be TRBD2 (6 bases). Material for sequencing was whole blood. Here the CDR3 reads CASSEIGGTNTGELFF. The CDR3 region has the DNA TGTGCCAGCAGTGAAATCGGCGGGACGAACACCGGGGAGCTGTTTTTT. The full variable domain, in which reference TRBV2 and TRBJ2-2 provide the parts outside the CDR3, is EPEVTQTPSHQVTQMGQEVILRCVPISNHLYFYWYRQILGQKVEFLVSFYNNEISEKSEIFDDQFSVERPDGSNFTLKIRSTKLEDSAMYFCASSEIGGTNTGELFFGEGSRLTVL.